Given below is one T cell receptor beta chain in context. Antigen unknown. Treatment defined: roughly 10-day PBMC culture with coronavirus spike peptide pools or control peptides (ViraFEST assay). This sample was taken from a study of vaccination and CD4 T cells after COVID-19. V was shortened by 5 bases and J by 5 bases, with 15 bases between the two germline ends. Germline CDR1 SSHAT, CDR2 FNYEAQ (reference sequence). The CDR3 sequence is 14 residues long. With the Oncomine TCR Beta short-read assay, DNA from cultured CD4+ T cells was sequenced. TCRdb recomputed calls from the PCR reads with MiXCR, one row per CDR3 protein. The top ten hold about 15% of the sample, which has 15,000 to 20,000 distinct CDR3 sequences, 70% seen once.

This chain uses TRBV7-7 with TRBJ2-5; D is possibly TRBD1 or TRBD2 (5 bases each). Sequenced input: CD4+ T cells from blood, cultured in vitro. The sequence came from a human donor who had recovered from COVID-19. In DNA, the CDR3 is TGTGCCAGCAGCACGGGACCCACACGGGAGACCCAGTACTTC. It codes for CASSTGPTRETQYF.